This entry lists 9 T cell receptor beta chains sequenced from one sample in a study of cytomegalovirus exposure and HLA in healthy donors. 60 Vbeta and 13 Jbeta primers were used in PCR. Clones were sequenced by immunoSEQ multiplex PCR, and TCRdb holds only the in-frame ones, with some missing. The repertoire includes 120,000 to 150,000 clones, around 79% of them detected once, and 2.5% to 3.5% sits in the top ten. Input material: PBMCs. These receptors all stem from a male donor in good health and CMV-seronegative.

This rearrangement joins TRBV14 to TRBJ2-5; 12 nucleotides align to TRBD2. The CDR3 spans 19 residues. The J segment lost 0 bases and the V segment lost 5 bases, leaving 13 bases of the junction unmatched. Germline V gives CDR1 SGHDN, CDR2 FVKESK. CDR3 in DNA: TGTGCCAGCAGCGACGACGTTAGGACTAGCGGGACATACCAAGAGACCCAGTACTTC. This encodes CASSDDVRTSGTYQETQYF.

This chain joins TRBV18 and TRBJ2-3, with D unclear. V was pared by 6 bases and J by 3 bases, with 13 bases between. The CDR3 loop spans 14 amino acids. Germline V CDR1 and CDR2: KGHSH, LQKENI. The CDR3 spells CASSPPGGTDTQYF. CDR3 bases: TGTGCCAGCTCCCCCCCGGGTGGAACAGATACGCAGTATTTT.

This clone appeared once. The chain has TRBV7-2 and TRBJ2-7; tentative D call: TRBD1 (6 bases). With 1 base removed from V and 3 bases from J, the gap between germline ends came to 13 bases. The CDR3 sequence is 15 residues long. The germline V gene has CDR1 SGHTA and CDR2 FQGNSA. The CDR3 reads CASSLGIQGSYEQYF. CDR3 nucleotide sequence: TGTGCCAGCAGCTTAGGTATTCAGGGGAGCTACGAGCAGTACTTC.

CDR3 loop: CASSMGSGGTLYNEQFF. The CDR3 DNA sequence: TGTGCCAGTAGTATGGGTAGCGGGGGGACTCTTTACAATGAGCAGTTCTTC. The chain employs TRBV19 and TRBJ2-1; 10 bases fit TRBD2. Germline V CDR1 and CDR2: LNHDA, SQIVND (reference sequence). This CDR3 is built from 17 residues. The ends lost 3 bases at V and 4 bases at J; junction bases unmatched: 9.

The chain has TRBV10-3 and TRBJ1-4; 8 bases align to TRBD1. The germline V gene has CDR1 ENHRY and CDR2 SYGVKD. J lost 10 bases, V lost 0 bases, and 4 bases had no gene match. CDR3 length: 14 amino acids. Written as DNA, the CDR3 is TGTGCCATCAGTGAGTCGACAGGGGATGGAAAACTGTTTTTT. It specifies CAISESTGDGKLFF.

The CDR3 is CASSGRDSLNEKLFF. CDR3 sequence (DNA): TGCGCCAGCAGCGGCCGGGACAGCCTTAATGAAAAACTGTTTTTT. V is TRBV5-1 and J is TRBJ1-4; 7 bases match TRBD1. Looked up from germline, CDR1 is SGHRS and CDR2 is YFSETQ. The CDR3 is 15 amino acids. V gave up 4 bases and J gave up 4 bases; unmatched junction bases: 7. Combining the CDR3 with reference TRBV5-1 and TRBJ1-4 gives the whole variable domain KAGVTQTPRYLIKTRGQQVTLSCSPISGHRSVSWYQQTPGQGLQFLFEYFSETQRNKGNFPGRFSGRQFSNSRSEMNVSTLELGDSALYLCASSGRDSLNEKLFFGSGTQLSVL.

CDR3 sequence: CASSYLTVVENTIYF. The CDR3 coding sequence is TGTGCCAGCAGTTATTTGACAGTGGTGGAAAACACCATATATTTT. The rearrangement joins TRBV6-6 to TRBJ1-3; D perhaps matches TRBD1 (5 bases). This CDR3 is 15 amino acids long. The ends were cut back, 3 bases at V and 6 bases at J, with 15 bases in the middle. Germline V lookup: CDR1 MNHNY, CDR2 SVGAGI (reference sequence).

This sequence joins TRBV18 and TRBJ1-3, with D possibly being TRBD1 (6 bases). Germline lookup yields CDR1 KGHSH and CDR2 LQKENI. Trimming stripped 6 bases from V and 0 bases from J, with 12 bases between. This CDR3 contains 15 residues. CDR3 DNA sequence: TGTGCCAGCTCTTGGGAGACAGGCTCTGGAAACACCATATATTTT. Its translation is CASSWETGSGNTIYF.

V and J are TRBV7-2 and TRBJ2-6; D is perhaps TRBD2 (7 bases). The germline V and J ends were trimmed by 5 bases and 2 bases, with 19 bases remaining between them. CDR3 length: 18 residues. Germline CDR1 and CDR2: SGHTA and FQGNSA. The CDR3: CASSGRGARKAGANVLTF. The CDR3, as DNA: TGTGCCAGCAGCGGGAGGGGGGCAAGAAAGGCTGGGGCCAACGTCCTGACTTTC.